This record concerns one TCR beta chain sequence. The antigen is not known. PCR used 60 Vbeta primers and 13 Jbeta primers. The method was immunoSEQ multiplex PCR; TCRdb's version includes in-frame clones alone and lacks a portion of them. The repertoire holds about 160,000 clones, roughly four fifths seen once, with around 0.97% in the top ten. The V end was cut by 3 bases, the J end by 5 bases, with 14 bases between. The CDR3 is 15 residues long. Per the germline V gene, CDR1 is SGDLS and CDR2 is YYNGEE. The sample belongs to a study of cytomegalovirus exposure and HLA in healthy donors. Study outcomes and limitations: Sequences of the TCR beta chain were said to predict the HLA-A and HLA-B alleles of most subjects accurately.

This rearrangement joins TRBV9 to TRBJ1-4; perhaps TRBD1 as D (5 bases). The receptor was isolated from a girl aged 2 to 9 in good health and CMV-seropositive. Sequencing input: PBMCs. Here the CDR3 reads CASSGEGTGNEKLFF. The CDR3 DNA reads as TGTGCCAGCAGCGGGGAGGGGACGGGGAATGAAAAACTGTTTTTT.